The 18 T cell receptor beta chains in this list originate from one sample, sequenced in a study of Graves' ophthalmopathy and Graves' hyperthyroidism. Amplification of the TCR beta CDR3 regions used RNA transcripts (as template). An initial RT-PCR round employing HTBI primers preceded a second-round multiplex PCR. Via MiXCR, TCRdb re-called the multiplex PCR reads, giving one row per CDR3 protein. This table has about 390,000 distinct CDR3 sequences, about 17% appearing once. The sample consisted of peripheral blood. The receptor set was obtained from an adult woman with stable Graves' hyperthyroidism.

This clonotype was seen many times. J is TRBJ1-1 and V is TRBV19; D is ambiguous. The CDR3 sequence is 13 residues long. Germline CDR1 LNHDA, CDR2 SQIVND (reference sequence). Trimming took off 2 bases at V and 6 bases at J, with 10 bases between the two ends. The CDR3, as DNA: TGTGCCAGTAGTATAAGGGATGACGCTGAAGCTTTCTTT. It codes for CASSIRDDAEAFF.

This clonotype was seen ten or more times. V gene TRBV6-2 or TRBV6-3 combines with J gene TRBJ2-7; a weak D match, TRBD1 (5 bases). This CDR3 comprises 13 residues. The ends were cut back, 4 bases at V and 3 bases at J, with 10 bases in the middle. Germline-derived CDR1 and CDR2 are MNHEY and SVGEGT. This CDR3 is CASSFDSDYEQYF. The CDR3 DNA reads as TGTGCCAGCAGTTTCGACAGCGACTACGAGCAGTACTTC.

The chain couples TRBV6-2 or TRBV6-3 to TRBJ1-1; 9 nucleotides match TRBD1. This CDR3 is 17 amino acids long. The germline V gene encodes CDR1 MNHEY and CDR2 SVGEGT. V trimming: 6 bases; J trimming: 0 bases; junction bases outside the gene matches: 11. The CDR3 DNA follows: TGTGCCAGCAGATTAGCTCACAGGGGGCCCATGAACACTGAAGCTTTCTTT. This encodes CASRLAHRGPMNTEAFF.

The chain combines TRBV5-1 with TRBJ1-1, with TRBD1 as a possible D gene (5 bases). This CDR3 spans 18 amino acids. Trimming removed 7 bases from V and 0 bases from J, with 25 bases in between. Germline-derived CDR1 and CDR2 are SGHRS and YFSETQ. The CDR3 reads CASRSAGWDLGMNTEAFF. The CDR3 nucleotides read TGCGCCAGCCGGTCGGCCGGTTGGGACTTAGGAATGAACACTGAAGCTTTCTTT. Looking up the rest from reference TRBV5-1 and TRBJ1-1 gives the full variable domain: KAGVTQTPRYLIKTRGQQVTLSCSPISGHRSVSWYQQTPGQGLQFLFEYFSETQRNKGNFPGRFSGRQFSNSRSEMNVSTLELGDSALYLCASRSAGWDLGMNTEAFFGQGTRLTVV.

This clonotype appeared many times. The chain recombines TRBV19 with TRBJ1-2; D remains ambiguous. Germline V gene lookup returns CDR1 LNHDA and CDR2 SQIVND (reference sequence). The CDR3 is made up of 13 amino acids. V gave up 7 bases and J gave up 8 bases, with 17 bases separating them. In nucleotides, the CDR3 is TGTGCCAGTACCGACCCCGATTGGTCCGGCTACACCTTC. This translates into CASTDPDWSGYTF.

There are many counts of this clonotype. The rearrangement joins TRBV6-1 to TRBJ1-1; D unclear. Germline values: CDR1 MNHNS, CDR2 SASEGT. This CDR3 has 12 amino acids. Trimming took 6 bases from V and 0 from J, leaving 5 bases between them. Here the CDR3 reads CASRVMNTEAFF. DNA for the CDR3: TGTGCCAGCAGGGTCATGAACACTGAAGCTTTCTTT.

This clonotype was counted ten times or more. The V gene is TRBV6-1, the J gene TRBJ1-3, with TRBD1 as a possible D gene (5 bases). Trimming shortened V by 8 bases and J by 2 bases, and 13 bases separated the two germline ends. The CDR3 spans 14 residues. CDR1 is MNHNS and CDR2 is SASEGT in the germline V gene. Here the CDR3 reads CASLGGVAGNTIYF. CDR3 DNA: TGTGCCAGCCTGGGGGGTGTAGCTGGAAACACCATATATTTT.

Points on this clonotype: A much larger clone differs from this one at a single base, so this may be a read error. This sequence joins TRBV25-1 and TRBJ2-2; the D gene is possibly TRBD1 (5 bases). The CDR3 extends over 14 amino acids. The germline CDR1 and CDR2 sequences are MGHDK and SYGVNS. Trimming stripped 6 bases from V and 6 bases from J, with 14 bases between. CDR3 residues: CASRDHGASGELFF. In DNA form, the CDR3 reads TGTGCCAGCAGGGACCATGGGGCCTCCGGGGAGCTGTTTTTT.

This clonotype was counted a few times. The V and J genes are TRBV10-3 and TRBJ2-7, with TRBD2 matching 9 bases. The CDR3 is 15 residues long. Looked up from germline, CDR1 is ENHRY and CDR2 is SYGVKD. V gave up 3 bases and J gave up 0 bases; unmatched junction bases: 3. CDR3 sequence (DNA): TGTGCCATCAGTGAACTAGCGGGCAGCTCCTACGAGCAGTACTTC. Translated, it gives CAISELAGSSYEQYF.

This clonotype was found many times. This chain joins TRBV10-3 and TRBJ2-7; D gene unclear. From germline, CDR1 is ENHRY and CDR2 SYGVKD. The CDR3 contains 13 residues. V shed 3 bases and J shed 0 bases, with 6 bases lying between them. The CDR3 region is CAISDPSSYEQYF. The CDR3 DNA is TGTGCCATCAGTGATCCTAGCTCCTACGAGCAGTACTTC.

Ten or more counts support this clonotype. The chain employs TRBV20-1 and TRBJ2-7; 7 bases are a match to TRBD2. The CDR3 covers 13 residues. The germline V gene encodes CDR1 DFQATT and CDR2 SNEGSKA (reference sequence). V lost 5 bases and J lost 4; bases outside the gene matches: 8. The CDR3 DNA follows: TGCAGTGCTTGGACTAGTGCCCATTACGAGCAGTACTTC. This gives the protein CSAWTSAHYEQYF.

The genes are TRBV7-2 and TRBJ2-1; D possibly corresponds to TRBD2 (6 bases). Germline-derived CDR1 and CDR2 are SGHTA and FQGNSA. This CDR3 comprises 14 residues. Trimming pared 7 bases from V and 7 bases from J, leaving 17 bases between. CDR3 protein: CASTEGEVENEQFF. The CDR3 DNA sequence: TGTGCCAGCACCGAAGGGGAGGTAGAGAATGAGCAGTTCTTC.

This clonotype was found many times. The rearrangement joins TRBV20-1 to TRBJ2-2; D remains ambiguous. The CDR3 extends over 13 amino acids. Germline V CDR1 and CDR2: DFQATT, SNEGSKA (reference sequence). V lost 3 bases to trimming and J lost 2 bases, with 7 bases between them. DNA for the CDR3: TGCAGTGCTAGCCACCAAAACACCGGGGAGCTGTTTTTT. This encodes CSASHQNTGELFF.

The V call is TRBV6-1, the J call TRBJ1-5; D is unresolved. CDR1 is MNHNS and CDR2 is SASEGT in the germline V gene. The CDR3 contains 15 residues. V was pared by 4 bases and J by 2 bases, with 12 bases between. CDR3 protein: CASSVLKRGNQPQHF. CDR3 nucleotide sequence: TGTGCCAGCAGTGTCCTAAAGCGTGGCAATCAGCCCCAGCATTTT.

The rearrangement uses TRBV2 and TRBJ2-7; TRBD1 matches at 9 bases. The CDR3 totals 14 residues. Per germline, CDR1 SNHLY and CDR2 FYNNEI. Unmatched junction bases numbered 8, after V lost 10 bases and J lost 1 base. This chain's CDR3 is CAINRDRDSYEQYF. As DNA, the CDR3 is TGTGCCATTAACCGGGACAGGGATTCCTACGAGCAGTACTTC.

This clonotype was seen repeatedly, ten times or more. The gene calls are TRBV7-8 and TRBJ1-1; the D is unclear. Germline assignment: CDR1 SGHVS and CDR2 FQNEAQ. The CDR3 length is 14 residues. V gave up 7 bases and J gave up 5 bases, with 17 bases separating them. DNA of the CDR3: TGTGCCAGCACCCAAAGAGGAGTGACGACTGAAGCTTTCTTT. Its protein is CASTQRGVTTEAFF.

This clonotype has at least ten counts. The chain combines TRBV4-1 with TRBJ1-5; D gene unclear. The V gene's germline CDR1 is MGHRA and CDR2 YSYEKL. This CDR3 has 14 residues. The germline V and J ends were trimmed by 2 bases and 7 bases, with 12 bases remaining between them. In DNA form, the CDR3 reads TGCGCCAGCAGCCAATGGGCCCTACCCCAGCCCCAGCATTTT. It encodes CASSQWALPQPQHF.

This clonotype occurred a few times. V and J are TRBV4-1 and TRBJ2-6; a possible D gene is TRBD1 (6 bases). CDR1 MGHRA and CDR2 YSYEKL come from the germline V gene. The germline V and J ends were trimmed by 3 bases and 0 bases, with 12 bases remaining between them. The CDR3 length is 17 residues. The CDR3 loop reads CASSHRNRASGANVLTF. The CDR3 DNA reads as TGCGCCAGCAGCCACCGAAACAGGGCCTCTGGGGCCAACGTCCTGACTTTC.